Sequencing of this TCR beta chain was carried out in a study of shared clonotypes between healthy human individuals. Terminally differentiated effector memory CD45RA+ cells were left out of the naive CD8 fraction, which was CD45RO-negative and positively selected for CCR7. Sequenced by immunoSEQ multiplex PCR; TCRdb stores in-frame clones only, minus some. This table has about 820,000 clones, 80% to 95% appearing once. The clonotype was recovered from a man aged 25 to 45 in good health. The sample consisted of naive CD8+ T cells sorted from blood.

CDR3: CASSTLFRKEMFGANVLTF. The CDR3 DNA reads as TGTGCCAGCAGCACCCTTTTCCGGAAGGAGATGTTTGGGGCCAACGTCCTGACTTTC. The chain combines TRBV9 with TRBJ2-6; the D is unclear. Germline CDR1 SGDLS, CDR2 YYNGEE. The CDR3 consists of 19 residues. The V end lost 4 bases, the J end lost 3 bases, and 23 bases lay between the germline ends. The full variable domain, its missing parts supplied by reference TRBV9 and TRBJ2-6, is DSGVTQTPKHLITATGQRVTLRCSPRSGDLSVYWYQQSLDQGLQFLIQYYNGEERAKGNILERFSAQQFPDLHSELNLSSLELGDSALYFCASSTLFRKEMFGANVLTFGAGSRLTVL.